This T cell receptor beta chain is from a study of beta chain features in type 1 diabetes (dated by TCRdb to 2017 to 2018). About the full investigation: Mean age, gender distribution, total cell number and subset yield were not different between patients and healthy donors. A total of over 95,000,000 sorted cells were examined across all samples, and RNA yield correlated strongly with the number of cells per subset. In the study, TCRB repertoires of sorted circulating CD4+ T cell subsets from recently diagnosed type 1 diabetes patients were compared with those of matched healthy donors. Naive and central memory subsets were obtained from all 28 donors, but regulatory and stem cell-like memory subsets were isolated from only 8 patients and roughly 8 healthy donors. Broad study findings and their caveats: Naive, central memory and regulatory TCRB repertoires appeared to be more alike among patients than among healthy donors. PCR might favor shorter templates, but patient and control samples were amplified and corrected together, so any skew would affect both groups equally. Because cDNA was sequenced instead of genomic DNA, activated cells with high expression could be over-represented, although the groups did not differ in activation or CD3 levels. In all four CD4+ subsets, TCRB CDR3 length was moderately but significantly shorter in type 1 diabetes patients. HLA sub-analyses involved small numbers of individuals, so any influence of HLA type on TCRB rearrangement remained unresolved. At VDJ recombination sites, patients with type 1 diabetes made fewer insertions and deleted more nucleotides, a pattern implying thymic rearrangement abnormalities.

The CDR3 goes from the cysteine to the valine over 16 residues. Here the CDR3 DNA is all that survives: 48 bases in frame from base 1. From V the trimming removes 6 bases and from J it removes 4 bases, while the gene matches leave 15 bases of the junction unaccounted for. The germline V gene gives CDR1 as SGHVS and CDR2 as FQNEAQ. As regards this clone: This clone's antigen is unknown. No per-base quality is available; no much larger clone lies one base away.

Each donor gave one peripheral blood draw, approximately 120 mL on average, collected into heparinised tubes. A BD FACSAria II and a panel including CD45RO, CCR7, CD25, CD127, CD95 and CD27 were used to sort naive, central memory, regulatory and stem cell-like memory CD4+ T cells. All sorted populations exceeded 95% purity. PBMCs were isolated right away by Lymphoprep density gradient centrifugation and were stained directly, without culture. Samples were stained and sorted in pairs, with one healthy donor and one patient per experiment, so that batch effects were minimized. The entire amount of isolated RNA was reverse transcribed using the High Capacity cDNA Reverse Transcription Kit, so the sequenced TCRB transcripts were expressed ones. Naive, central memory and regulatory T cell samples underwent deep immunoSEQ sequencing, averaging roughly 3.3 million total reads per sample. Sorted cells were lysed in RLT buffer and RNA was extracted with DNase-treated RNeasy Micro or Mini kits, depending on cell number. Each cell subset was processed on its own to prevent cross-contamination, while patient and healthy donor samples were processed together. Using the immunoSEQ multiplex PCR, TCRB sequences were amplified from cDNA into 87-bp fragments spanning the CDR3 region. Amplicons were sequenced on the Illumina HiSeq platform. On the authors' methods: PCR bias was computationally corrected using synthetic template baselines, reads within Hamming distance 2 were collapsed, and singletons that could not be merged were discarded. Reads were aligned against IMGT so that V, D and J genes, CDR3 length and insertions or deletions at six rearrangement sites could be assigned. Within each subset, clonotype counts were normalized to sorted cell number, after which true diversity and Gini coefficients were computed with the tcR R package. Repertoire sharing was quantified using the overlap coefficient calculated on TCRB nucleotide sequences. As a proxy for the pre-selection repertoire, out-of-frame TCRB sequences from naive cells were analyzed. The table comes from immuneACCESS by way of TCRdb, which keeps in-frame sequences with V and J called. Part of the clones is missing from these tables; in studies checked, under half for an unresolved V gene and the rest for unknown reasons. V and J calls and clone size follow that table, whereas D and trimming were derived from the DNA. The sample table shows 400,000 to 450,000 clones, and about 15% are seen once. The biggest ten clones account for around 0.039% of the sample.

Material: naive CD4+ T cells from blood. This sample's cell subset or site label indicates: true naive CD4+ T cells. The chain couples TRBV7-8 to TRBJ2-7, with TRBD2 matching 7 junction bases. The sequence was collected from a man aged 25-40 years in good health. CDR3 loop: CASSSVRASGRYEQYV. In nucleotide form, the sequence is TGTGCCAGCAGTTCAGTCAGGGCTAGCGGAAGATACGAGCAGTACGTC.